This passage covers 4 T cell receptor beta chains from one sample sequenced in a study of blood T cells in healthy people across ages. PCR was performed a second time for about 7 to 11 cycles using a sample-barcoded 5' primer and a J-beta primer mix. TCRdb ran MiXCR on the 5' RACE reads and lists one entry per CDR3 protein. In the table there are about 800,000 distinct CDR3 sequences, 35% to 60% of which are singletons. The specimen was blood. These receptors were collected from a man of 80 years or more in good health.

The rearrangement uses TRBV24-1 and TRBJ1-1, with D tentatively TRBD1 (6 bases). CDR3 length: 13 residues. The germline V gene has CDR1 KGHDR and CDR2 SFDVKD. Deletions cut 2 bases from V and 5 bases from J, with 8 bases between. The chain's CDR3 is CATSDSQGTEAFF. DNA of the CDR3: TGTGCCACCAGTGATTCGCAGGGGACTGAAGCTTTCTTT.

The chain recombines TRBV30 with TRBJ2-1; the D gene is possibly TRBD2 (6 bases). The CDR3 totals 15 residues. Germline V lookup: CDR1 GTSNPN, CDR2 SVGIG (reference sequence). V dropped 5 bases and J dropped 6 bases, with 20 bases sitting between them. CDR3 in amino acids: CAWFNGRVTRNEQFF. CDR3 DNA: TGTGCCTGGTTTAACGGGAGAGTCACGCGCAATGAGCAGTTCTTC.

Only a few counts were recorded for this clonotype. The chain uses TRBV4-1 and TRBJ2-6; perhaps TRBD2 as D (5 bases). Between the trimmed V and J ends, which lost 1 base and 4 bases, there was a span of 8 bases. Germline CDR1 MGHRA, CDR2 YSYEKL. The CDR3 covers 15 residues. The CDR3 bases are TGCGCCAGCAGCCAAGGGCGGGCCGGGGCCAACGTCCTGACTTTC. Translation gives CASSQGRAGANVLTF.

This chain links TRBV5-1 with TRBJ2-3; D possibly matches TRBD1 or TRBD2 (6 bases each). V lost 4 bases and J 2 bases, leaving 14 bases between the germline ends. Per the germline V gene, CDR1 is SGHRS and CDR2 is YFSETQ. The CDR3 is 15 residues long. CDR3 DNA: TGCGCCAGCAGCCCGAGGGGGACTTTCACAGATACGCAGTATTTT. It codes for CASSPRGTFTDTQYF.